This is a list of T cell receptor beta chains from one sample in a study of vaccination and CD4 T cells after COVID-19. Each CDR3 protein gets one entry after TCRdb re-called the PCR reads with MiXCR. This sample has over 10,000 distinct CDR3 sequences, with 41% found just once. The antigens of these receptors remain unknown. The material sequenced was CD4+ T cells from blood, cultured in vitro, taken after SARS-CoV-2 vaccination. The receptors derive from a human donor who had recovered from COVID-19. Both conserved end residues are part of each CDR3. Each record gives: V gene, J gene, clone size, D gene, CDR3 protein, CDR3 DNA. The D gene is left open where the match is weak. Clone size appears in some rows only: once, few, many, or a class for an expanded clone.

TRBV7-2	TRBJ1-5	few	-	CASSLSRGSNQPQHF	TGTGCCAGCAGCTTATCCCGCGGAAGCAATCAGCCCCAGCATTTT
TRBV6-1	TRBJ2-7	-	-	CASITVSGVPYEQYF	TGTGCCAGCATTACCGTGTCGGGGGTCCCCTACGAGCAGTACTTC
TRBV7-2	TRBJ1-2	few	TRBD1	CASSLGTGNYGYTF	TGTGCCAGCAGCTTAGGGACAGGGAACTATGGCTACACCTTC
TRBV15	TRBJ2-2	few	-	CATSSFITGELFF	TGTGCCACCAGCAGTTTTATCACCGGGGAGCTGTTTTTT
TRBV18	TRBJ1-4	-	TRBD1	CASSQGQGIEKLFF	TGTGCCAGCTCACAGGGACAGGGAATCGAAAAACTGTTTTTT
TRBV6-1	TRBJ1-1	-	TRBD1	CASSRWDRVMNTEAFF	TGTGCCAGCAGTCGGTGGGACAGGGTCATGAACACTGAAGCTTTCTTT
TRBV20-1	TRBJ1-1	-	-	CSASRRNTEAFF	TGCAGTGCTAGCAGGCGGAACACTGAAGCTTTCTTT
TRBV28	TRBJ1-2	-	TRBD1	CASSSARGRDGYTF	TGTGCCAGCAGCTCCGCGAGGGGGCGGGATGGCTACACCTTC
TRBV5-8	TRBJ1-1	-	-	CASAGDMNTEAFF	TGTGCCAGCGCTGGGGACATGAACACTGAAGCTTTCTTT
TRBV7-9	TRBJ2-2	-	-	CASTFKAGELFF	TGTGCCAGCACCTTTAAGGCCGGGGAGCTGTTTTTT
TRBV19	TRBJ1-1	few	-	CASSISAALNTEAFF	TGTGCCAGTAGTATTTCGGCAGCCTTGAACACTGAAGCTTTCTTT
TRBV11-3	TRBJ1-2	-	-	CASSLDGNPGGYTF	TGTGCCAGCAGCTTAGACGGAAATCCGGGAGGCTACACCTTC
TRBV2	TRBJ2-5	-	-	CASSEVRVETQYF	TGTGCCAGCAGTGAAGTCAGGGTGGAGACCCAGTACTTC
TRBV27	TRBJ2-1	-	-	CASRNGRGIYNEQFF	TGTGCCAGCAGAAACGGCCGGGGTATCTACAATGAGCAGTTCTTC
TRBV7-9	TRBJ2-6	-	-	CASSPTRFSGANVLTF	TGTGCCAGCAGCCCAACTAGATTCTCTGGGGCCAACGTCCTGACTTTC
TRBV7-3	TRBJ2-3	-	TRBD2	CASSLRGGGRALRGTDTQYF	TGTGCCAGCAGCTTAAGAGGCGGCGGGAGGGCCCTACGGGGCACAGATACGCAGTATTTT
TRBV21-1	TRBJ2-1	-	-	CASSKELAGVGNEQFF	TGTGCCAGCAGCAAAGAACTAGCGGGAGTAGGTAATGAGCAGTTCTTC
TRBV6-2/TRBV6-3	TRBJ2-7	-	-	CASSRDGTVYEQYF	TGTGCCAGCAGTAGGGACGGAACGGTCTACGAGCAGTACTTC
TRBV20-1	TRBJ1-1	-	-	CSAPRGNGRIEAFF	TGCAGTGCTCCCAGGGGAAACGGGCGTATTGAAGCTTTCTTT
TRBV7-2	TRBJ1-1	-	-	CASSSHMNTEAFF	TGTGCCAGCAGCTCCCACATGAACACTGAAGCTTTCTTT
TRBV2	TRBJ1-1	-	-	CASRETGISAEAFF	TGTGCCAGCAGGGAAACAGGAATTTCGGCTGAAGCTTTCTTT
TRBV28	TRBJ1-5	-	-	CASSGSNQPQHF	TGTGCCAGCAGCGGAAGCAATCAGCCCCAGCATTTT
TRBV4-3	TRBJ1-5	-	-	CASSQDLIGPVHF	TGCGCCAGCAGCCAAGATCTTATAGGACCGGTTCATTTT
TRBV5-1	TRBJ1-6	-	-	CASSFQVNSPLHF	TGCGCCAGCAGCTTCCAGGTGAATTCACCCCTCCACTTT
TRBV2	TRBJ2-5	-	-	CASSEVNSQTQYF	TGTGCCAGCAGTGAAGTTAATAGTCAGACCCAGTACTTC
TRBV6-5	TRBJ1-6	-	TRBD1	CASSSAGQGHNSPLHF	TGTGCCAGCAGTTCCGCCGGACAGGGGCATAATTCACCCCTCCACTTT
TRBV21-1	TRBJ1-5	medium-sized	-	CATTTSRVSNQPQHF	TGTGCCACAACAACTTCCCGGGTGAGCAATCAGCCCCAGCATTTT
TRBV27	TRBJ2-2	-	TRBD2	CASSLRVGEGQRGTGELFF	TGTGCCAGCAGTTTAAGGGTCGGGGAGGGCCAACGAGGAACCGGGGAGCTGTTTTTT
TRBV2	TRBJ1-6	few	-	CASSEAKNSPLHF	TGTGCCAGCAGTGAAGCAAAGAATTCACCCCTCCACTTT
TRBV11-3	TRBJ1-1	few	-	CASSLVQMNTEAFF	TGTGCCAGCAGCTTAGTCCAGATGAACACTGAAGCTTTCTTT
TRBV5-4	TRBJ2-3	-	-	CASSSGGPDTQYF	TGTGCCAGCAGCTCCGGTGGTCCAGATACGCAGTATTTT
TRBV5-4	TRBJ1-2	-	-	CASSLAGTAPYNYGYTF	TGTGCCAGCAGCTTGGCCGGTACAGCCCCCTATAACTATGGCTACACCTTC
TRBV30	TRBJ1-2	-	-	CAWSSGGYGYTF	TGTGCCTGGAGTAGTGGCGGATATGGCTACACCTTC
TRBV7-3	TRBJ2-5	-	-	CASSPGAQETQYF	TGTGCCAGCAGCCCCGGGGCACAAGAGACCCAGTACTTC
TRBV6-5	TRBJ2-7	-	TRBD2	CASSSLPGGSSYEQYF	TGTGCCAGCAGTTCCCTTCCGGGAGGTAGTTCCTACGAGCAGTACTTC
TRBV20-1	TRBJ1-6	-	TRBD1	CSAYTGTVRNSPLHF	TGCAGTGCTTATACCGGGACAGTTAGAAATTCACCCCTCCACTTT
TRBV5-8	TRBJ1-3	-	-	CASSFNRGDTIYF	TGTGCCAGCAGCTTCAACCGAGGGGACACCATATATTTT
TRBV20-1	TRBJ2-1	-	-	CSARGVLSSYNEQFF	TGCAGTGCTAGAGGCGTCTTAAGCTCCTACAATGAGCAGTTCTTC
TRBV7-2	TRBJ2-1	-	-	CASSLEGSSSYNEQFF	TGTGCCAGCAGCTTAGAGGGCTCGAGCTCCTACAATGAGCAGTTCTTC
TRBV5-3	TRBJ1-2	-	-	CARVSDGSNYGYTF	TGTGCCAGAGTTTCGGACGGGTCTAACTATGGCTACACCTTC
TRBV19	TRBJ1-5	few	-	CASSIGIPNQPQHF	TGTGCCAGTAGTATAGGTATTCCTAATCAGCCCCAGCATTTT
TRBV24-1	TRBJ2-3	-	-	CATSETSGTHTDTQYF	TGTGCCACCAGTGAAACCTCCGGGACTCACACAGATACGCAGTATTTT
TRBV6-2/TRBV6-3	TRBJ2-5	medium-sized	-	CASSYRGIGTPQETQYF	TGTGCCAGCAGTTACCGCGGGATCGGGACACCCCAAGAGACCCAGTACTTC
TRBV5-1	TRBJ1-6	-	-	CASSLDRAALSNSPLHF	TGCGCCAGCAGCTTGGACAGGGCAGCCCTTAGCAATTCACCCCTCCACTTT
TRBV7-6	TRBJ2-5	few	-	CASSLGSRWGETQYF	TGTGCCAGCAGCTTAGGGTCGCGGTGGGGGGAGACCCAGTACTTC
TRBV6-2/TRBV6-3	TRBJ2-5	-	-	CASSRGAETQYF	TGTGCCAGCAGCAGGGGTGCGGAGACCCAGTACTTC
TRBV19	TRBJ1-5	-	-	CASRTQGVSNRPQHF	TGTGCCAGCAGAACGCAAGGAGTTAGCAATCGGCCCCAGCATTTT
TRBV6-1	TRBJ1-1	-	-	CASSLSAGQRKAFF	TGTGCCAGCAGCCTCTCAGCTGGACAGAGAAAAGCTTTCTTT
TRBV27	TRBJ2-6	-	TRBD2	CASSSVPGLGSGANVLTF	TGTGCCAGCAGTTCAGTCCCGGGACTAGGTTCTGGGGCCAACGTCCTGACTTTC